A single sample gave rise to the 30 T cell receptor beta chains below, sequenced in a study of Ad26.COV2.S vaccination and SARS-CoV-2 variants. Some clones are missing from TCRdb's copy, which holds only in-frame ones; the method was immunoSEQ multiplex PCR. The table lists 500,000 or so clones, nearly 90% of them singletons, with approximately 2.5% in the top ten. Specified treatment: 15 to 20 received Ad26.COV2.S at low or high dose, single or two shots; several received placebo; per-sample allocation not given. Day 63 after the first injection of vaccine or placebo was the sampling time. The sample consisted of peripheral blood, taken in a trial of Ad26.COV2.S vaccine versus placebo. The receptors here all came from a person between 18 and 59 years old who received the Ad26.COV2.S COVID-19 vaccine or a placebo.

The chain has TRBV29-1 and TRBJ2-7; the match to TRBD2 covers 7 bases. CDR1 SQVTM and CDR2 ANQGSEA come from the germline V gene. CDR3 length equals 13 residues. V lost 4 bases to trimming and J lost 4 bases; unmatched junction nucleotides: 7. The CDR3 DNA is TGCAGCGTTGTTGCGGGAGCTCCATACGAGCAGTACGTC. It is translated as CSVVAGAPYEQYV.

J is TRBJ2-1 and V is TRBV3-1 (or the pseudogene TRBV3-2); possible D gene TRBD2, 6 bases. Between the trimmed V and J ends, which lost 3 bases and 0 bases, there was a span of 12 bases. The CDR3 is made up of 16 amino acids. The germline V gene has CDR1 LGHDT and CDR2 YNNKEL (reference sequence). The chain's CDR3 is CASSQRGRRSYNEQFF. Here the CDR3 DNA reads TGTGCCAGCAGCCAGCGGGGTCGCCGCTCCTACAATGAGCAGTTCTTC.

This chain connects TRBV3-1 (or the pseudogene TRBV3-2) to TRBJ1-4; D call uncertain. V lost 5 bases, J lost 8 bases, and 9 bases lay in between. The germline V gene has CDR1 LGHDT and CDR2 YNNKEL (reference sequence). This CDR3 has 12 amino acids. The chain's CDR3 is CASSASGEKLFF. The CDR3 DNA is TGTGCCAGCAGCGCGTCCGGGGAAAAACTGTTTTTT.

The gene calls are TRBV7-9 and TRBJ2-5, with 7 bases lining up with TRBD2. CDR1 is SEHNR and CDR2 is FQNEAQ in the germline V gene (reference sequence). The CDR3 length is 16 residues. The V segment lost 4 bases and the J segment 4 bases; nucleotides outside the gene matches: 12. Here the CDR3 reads CASSSKGSGRGETQYF. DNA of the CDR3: TGTGCCAGCAGCTCTAAGGGGTCAGGGAGGGGAGAGACCCAGTACTTC.

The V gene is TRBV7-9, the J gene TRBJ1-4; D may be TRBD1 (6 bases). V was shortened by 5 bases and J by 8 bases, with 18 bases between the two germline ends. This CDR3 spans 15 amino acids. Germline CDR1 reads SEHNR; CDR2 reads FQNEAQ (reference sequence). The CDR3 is CASSRMWGREEKLFF. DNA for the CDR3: TGTGCCAGCAGCCGAATGTGGGGGCGCGAGGAAAAACTGTTTTTT.

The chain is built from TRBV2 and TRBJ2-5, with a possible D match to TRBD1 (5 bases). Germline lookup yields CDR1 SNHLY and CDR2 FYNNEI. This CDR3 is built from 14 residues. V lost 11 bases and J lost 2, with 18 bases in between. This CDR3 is CAGIQDRYQETQYF. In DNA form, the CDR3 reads TGTGCCGGAATACAAGACAGATATCAAGAGACCCAGTACTTC.

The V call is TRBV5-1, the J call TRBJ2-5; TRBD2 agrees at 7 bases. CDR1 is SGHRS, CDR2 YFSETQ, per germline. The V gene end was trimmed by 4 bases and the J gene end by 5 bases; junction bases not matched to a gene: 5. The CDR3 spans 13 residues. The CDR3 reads CASSRTRGETQYF. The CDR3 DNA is TGCGCCAGCAGCCGGACTAGGGGCGAGACCCAGTACTTC.

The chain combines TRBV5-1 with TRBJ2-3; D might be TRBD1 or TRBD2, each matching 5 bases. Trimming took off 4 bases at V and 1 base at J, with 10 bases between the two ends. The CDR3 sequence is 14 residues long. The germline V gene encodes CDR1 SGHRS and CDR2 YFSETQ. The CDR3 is CASSIGARTDTQYF. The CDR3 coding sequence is TGCGCCAGCAGCATCGGGGCACGCACAGATACGCAGTATTTT.

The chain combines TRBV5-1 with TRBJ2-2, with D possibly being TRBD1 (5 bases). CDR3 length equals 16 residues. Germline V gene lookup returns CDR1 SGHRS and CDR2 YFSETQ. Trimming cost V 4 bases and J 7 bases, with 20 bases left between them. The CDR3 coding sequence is TGCGCCAGCAGCCGAGACAGTACAGGACCGGACGGGGAGCTGTTTTTT. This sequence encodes CASSRDSTGPDGELFF.

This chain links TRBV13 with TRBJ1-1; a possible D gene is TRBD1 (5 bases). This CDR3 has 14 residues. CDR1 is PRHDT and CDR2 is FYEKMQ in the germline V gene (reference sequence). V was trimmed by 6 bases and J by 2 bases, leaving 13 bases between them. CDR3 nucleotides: TGTGCCAGCAGAAGGGGCAACCGAAACACTGAAGCTTTCTTT. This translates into CASRRGNRNTEAFF.

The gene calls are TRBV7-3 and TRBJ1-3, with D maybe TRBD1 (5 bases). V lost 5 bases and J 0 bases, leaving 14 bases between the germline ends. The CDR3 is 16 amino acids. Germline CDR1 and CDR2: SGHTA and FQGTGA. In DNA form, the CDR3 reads TGTGCCAGCAGCCCCGGACACCTGAGCTCTGGAAACACCATATATTTT. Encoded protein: CASSPGHLSSGNTIYF.

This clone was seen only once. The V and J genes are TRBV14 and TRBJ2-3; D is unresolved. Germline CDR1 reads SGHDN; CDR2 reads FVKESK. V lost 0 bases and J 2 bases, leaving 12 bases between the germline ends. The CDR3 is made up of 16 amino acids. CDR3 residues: CASSQDLLVTTDTQYF. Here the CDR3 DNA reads TGTGCCAGCAGCCAAGATCTCCTAGTCACCACAGATACGCAGTATTTT.

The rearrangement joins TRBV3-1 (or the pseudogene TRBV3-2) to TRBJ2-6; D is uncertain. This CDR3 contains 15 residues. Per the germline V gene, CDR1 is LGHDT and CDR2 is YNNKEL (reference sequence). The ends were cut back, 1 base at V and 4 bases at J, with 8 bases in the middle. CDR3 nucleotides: TGTGCCAGCAGCCAAGGACGGCTCGGGGCCAACGTCCTGACTTTC. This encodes CASSQGRLGANVLTF.

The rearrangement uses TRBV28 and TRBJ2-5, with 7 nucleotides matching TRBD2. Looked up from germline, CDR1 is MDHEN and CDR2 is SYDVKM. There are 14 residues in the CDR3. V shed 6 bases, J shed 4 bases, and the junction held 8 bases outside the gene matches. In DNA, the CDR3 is TGTGCCAGCAGGGGGGGGAAAGGGCGAGAGACCCAGTACTTC. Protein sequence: CASRGGKGRETQYF.

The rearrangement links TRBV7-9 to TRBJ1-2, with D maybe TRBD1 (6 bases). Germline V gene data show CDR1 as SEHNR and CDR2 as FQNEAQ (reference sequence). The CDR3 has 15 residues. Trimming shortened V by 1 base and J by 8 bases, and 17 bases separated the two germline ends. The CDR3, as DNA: TGTGCCAGCAGCTTAGGGGGGCGAAGGGTGCAGGGCTACACCTTC. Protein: CASSLGGRRVQGYTF.

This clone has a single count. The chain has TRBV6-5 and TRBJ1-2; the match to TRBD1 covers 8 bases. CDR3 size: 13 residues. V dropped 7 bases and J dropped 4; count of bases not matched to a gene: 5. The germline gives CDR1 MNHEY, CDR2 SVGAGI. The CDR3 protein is CASTTQGGYGYTF. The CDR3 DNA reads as TGTGCCAGCACTACACAGGGGGGCTATGGCTACACCTTC.

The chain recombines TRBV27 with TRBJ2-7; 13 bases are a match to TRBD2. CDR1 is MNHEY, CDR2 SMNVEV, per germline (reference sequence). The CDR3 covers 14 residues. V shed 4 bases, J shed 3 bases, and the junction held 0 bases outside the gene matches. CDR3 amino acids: CASSWTSGSYEQYV. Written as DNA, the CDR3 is TGTGCCAGCAGTTGGACTAGCGGGAGCTACGAGCAGTACGTC.

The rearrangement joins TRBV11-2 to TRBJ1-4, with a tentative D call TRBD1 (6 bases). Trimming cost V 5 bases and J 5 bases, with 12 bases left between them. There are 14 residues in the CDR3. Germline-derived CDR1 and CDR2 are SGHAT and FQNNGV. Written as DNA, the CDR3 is TGTGCCAGCAGCCCAACAGGGTCAAATGAAAAACTGTTTTTT. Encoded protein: CASSPTGSNEKLFF.

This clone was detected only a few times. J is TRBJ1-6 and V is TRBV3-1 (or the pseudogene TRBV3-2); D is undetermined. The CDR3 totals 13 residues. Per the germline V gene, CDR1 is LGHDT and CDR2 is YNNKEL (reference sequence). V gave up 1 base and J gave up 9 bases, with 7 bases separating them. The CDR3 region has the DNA TGTGCCAGCAGCCAAGCTAGAGCTTCACCCCTCCACTTT. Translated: CASSQARASPLHF.

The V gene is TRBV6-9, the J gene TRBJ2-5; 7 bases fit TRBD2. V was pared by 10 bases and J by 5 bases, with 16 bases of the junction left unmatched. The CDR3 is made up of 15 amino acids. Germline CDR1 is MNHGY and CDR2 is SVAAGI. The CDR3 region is CATFLSGVVWETQYF. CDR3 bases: TGTGCCACCTTTTTGAGCGGGGTGGTATGGGAGACCCAGTACTTC.

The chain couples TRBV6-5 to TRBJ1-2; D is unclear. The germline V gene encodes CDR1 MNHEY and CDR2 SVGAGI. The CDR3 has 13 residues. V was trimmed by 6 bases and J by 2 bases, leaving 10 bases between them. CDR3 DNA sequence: TGTGCCAGCAGCCCCACAAGAAACTATGGCTACACCTTC. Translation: CASSPTRNYGYTF.

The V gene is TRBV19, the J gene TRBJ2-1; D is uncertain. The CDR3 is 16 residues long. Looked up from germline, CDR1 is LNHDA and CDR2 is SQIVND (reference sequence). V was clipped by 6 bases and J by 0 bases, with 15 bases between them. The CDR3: CASSVGLHRSYNEQFF. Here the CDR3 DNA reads TGTGCCAGTAGCGTAGGATTGCACCGCTCCTACAATGAGCAGTTCTTC.

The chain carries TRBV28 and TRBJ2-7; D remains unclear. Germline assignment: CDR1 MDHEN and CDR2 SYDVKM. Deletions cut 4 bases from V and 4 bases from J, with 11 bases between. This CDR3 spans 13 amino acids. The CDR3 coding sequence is TGTGCCAGCAGTTCGTGGGTTGTTTACGAGCAGTACTTC. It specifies CASSSWVVYEQYF.

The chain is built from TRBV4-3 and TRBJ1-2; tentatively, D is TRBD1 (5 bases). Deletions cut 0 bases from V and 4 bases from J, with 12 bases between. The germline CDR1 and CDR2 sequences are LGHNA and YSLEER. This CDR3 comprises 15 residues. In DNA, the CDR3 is TGCGCCAGCAGCCAAGATCGGCAGGGCTTCTATGGCTACACCTTC. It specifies CASSQDRQGFYGYTF.

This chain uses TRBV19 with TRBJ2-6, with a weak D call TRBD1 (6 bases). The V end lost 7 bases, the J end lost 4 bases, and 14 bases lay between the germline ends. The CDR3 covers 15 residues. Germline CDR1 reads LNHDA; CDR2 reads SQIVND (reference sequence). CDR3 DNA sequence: TGTGCCAGTACCTCCAGGGGAGTAGGGGCCAACGTCCTGACTTTC. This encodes CASTSRGVGANVLTF. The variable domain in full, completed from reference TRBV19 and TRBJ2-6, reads DGGITQSPKYLFRKEGQNVTLSCEQNLNHDAMYWYRQDPGQGLRLIYYSQIVNDFQKGDIAEGYSVSREKKESFPLTVTSAQKNPTAFYLCASTSRGVGANVLTFGAGSRLTVL.

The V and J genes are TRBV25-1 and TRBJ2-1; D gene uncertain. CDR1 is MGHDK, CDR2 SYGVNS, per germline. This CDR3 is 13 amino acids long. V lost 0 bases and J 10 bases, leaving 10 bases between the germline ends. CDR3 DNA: TGTGCCAGCAGTGAATACTGGCCTCCAGAGCAGTTCTTC. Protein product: CASSEYWPPEQFF.

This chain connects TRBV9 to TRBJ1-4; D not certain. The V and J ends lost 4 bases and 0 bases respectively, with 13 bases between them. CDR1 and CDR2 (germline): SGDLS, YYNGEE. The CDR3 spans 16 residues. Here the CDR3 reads CASSPGFGATNEKLFF. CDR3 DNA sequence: TGTGCCAGCAGCCCGGGATTCGGTGCAACTAATGAAAAACTGTTTTTT.

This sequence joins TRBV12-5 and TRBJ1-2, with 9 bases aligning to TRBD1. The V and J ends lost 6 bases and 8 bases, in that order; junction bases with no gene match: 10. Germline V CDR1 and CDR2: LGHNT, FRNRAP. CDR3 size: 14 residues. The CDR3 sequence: CASGPLETGGGYTF. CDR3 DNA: TGTGCTAGTGGACCCCTCGAGACAGGGGGGGGCTACACCTTC.

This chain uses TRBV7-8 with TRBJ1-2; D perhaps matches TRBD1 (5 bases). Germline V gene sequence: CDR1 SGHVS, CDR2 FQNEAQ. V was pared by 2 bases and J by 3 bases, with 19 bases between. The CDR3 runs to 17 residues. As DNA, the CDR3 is TGTGCCAGCAGCTTATTCCCGGAAGAGGGGAGTGACTATGGCTACACCTTC. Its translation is CASSLFPEEGSDYGYTF.

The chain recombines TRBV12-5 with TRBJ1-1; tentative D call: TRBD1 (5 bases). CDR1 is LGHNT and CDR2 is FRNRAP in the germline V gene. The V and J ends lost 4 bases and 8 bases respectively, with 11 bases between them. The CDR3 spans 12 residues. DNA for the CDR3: TGTGCTAGTGGTTCAGGGTTTGGGGAAGCTTTCTTT. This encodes CASGSGFGEAFF.